This T cell receptor (beta chain) was captured by sequencing in a study of shared clonotypes between healthy human individuals. CD45RO-negative cells were positively selected for CCR7, leaving out terminally differentiated effector memory CD45RA+ cells. CDR3 size: 14 residues. Trimming shortened V by 2 bases and J by 2 bases, and 9 bases separated the two germline ends. The V gene's germline CDR1 is LNHDA and CDR2 SQIVND (reference sequence). Genomic DNA of each subset was evenly split across several immunoSEQ plates. As handled by the study authors: In the immunoSEQ data, sequences were junction-only and lacked quality scores, so filtering differed. TCRdb's copy holds only in-frame clones and misses some; the assay was immunoSEQ multiplex PCR. Clone size and the V and J calls come from that table; the DNA yielded D and trimming. The data hold around 560,000 clones, with approximately 95% observed a single time.

The sequenced sample was naive CD8+ T cells sorted from blood. This clonotype originated in a woman aged 25 to 39 in good health. The chain employs TRBV19 and TRBJ2-5, with D uncertain. This CDR3 is CASSIMSQQETQYF. The CDR3 region has the DNA TGTGCCAGTAGTATAATGTCCCAGCAAGAGACCCAGTACTTC.